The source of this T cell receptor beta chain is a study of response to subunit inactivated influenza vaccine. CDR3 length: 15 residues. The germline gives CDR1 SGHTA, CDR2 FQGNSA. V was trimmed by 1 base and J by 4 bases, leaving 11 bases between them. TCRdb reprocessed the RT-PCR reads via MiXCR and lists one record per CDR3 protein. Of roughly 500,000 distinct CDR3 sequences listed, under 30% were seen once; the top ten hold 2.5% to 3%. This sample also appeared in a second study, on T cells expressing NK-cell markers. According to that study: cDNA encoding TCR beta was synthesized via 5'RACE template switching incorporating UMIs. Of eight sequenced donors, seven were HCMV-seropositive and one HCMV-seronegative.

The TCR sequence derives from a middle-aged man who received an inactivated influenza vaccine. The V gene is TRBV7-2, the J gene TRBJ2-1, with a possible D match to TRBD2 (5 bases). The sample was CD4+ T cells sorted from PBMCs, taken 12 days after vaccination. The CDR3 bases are TGTGCCAGCAGCTTAGAGACGGCGGGTTACAATGAGCAGTTCTTC. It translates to CASSLETAGYNEQFF.